This T cell receptor beta chain is from a study of T cell responses to AZD1222 COVID-19 vaccine. Study results and limitations: Vaccination with two AZD1222 doses was followed by a rise in Spike-specific TCR breadth and depth.

Sequencing used immunoSEQ multiplex PCR; TCRdb keeps in-frame clones, though not all of them. The data show about 120,000 clones, more than 85% seen once. A note on this clone: Its antigen is still unknown.

The V gene lost 9 bases and the J gene lost 4 bases, with 20 bases spanning the gap. The germline V gene has CDR1 LNHDA and CDR2 SQIVND (reference sequence). The CDR3 contains 15 residues. The source is an adult who received the AZD1222 COVID-19 vaccine. This specimen was peripheral blood, taken 28 days after the second AZD1222 dose. The chain combines TRBV19 with TRBJ2-3, with D unclear. Here the CDR3 reads CASKPGLPSADTQYF. The CDR3 region has the DNA TGTGCCAGCAAACCGGGCCTTCCGTCCGCAGATACGCAGTATTTT.